A single sample gave rise to the 29 T cell receptor beta chains below, sequenced in a study of T cells expressing NK-cell markers. TCRdb re-called the 5' RACE reads; one entry per CDR3 protein, DNA not given. Seen in this sample are about 550,000 distinct CDR3 sequences; the ten most common clones hold around 4%. Input material: blood T cells: a sorted CD56 or NKG2C T cell subset, CD4+ or CD8+ T cells, or bulk PBMC T cells (not recorded which). The receptor set was obtained from a man aged 18 to 29 in good health.

The chain is built from TRBV29-1 and TRBJ2-3; TCRdb proposes TRBD1, but this gene call is untestable without DNA. The CDR3 consists of 14 residues. Germline V lookup: CDR1 SQVTM, CDR2 ANQGSEA. The CDR3 reads CSVEGGVGTDTQYF.

The V and J genes are TRBV12-3 or TRBV12-4 and TRBJ1-2; the TCRdb call, TRBD1, lacks DNA for checking. The CDR3 has 13 amino acids. The CDR3 loop reads CASGDPTGNGYTF.

The V and J genes are TRBV20-1 and TRBJ1-4; TCRdb returns TRBD1, unconfirmable since there is no DNA. Germline V lookup: CDR1 DFQATT, CDR2 SNEGSKA (reference sequence). The CDR3 is 12 amino acids. The CDR3 sequence: CSVTDYNEKLFF.

The rearrangement links TRBV7-2 to TRBJ2-1; without DNA, the TCRdb call of TRBD2 cannot be checked. The CDR3 length is 15 residues. Germline CDR1 and CDR2: SGHTA and FQGNSA. The CDR3 protein is CASSSGDFGILRQFF. Full variable domain (rest looked up from reference TRBV7-2 and TRBJ2-1): GAGVSQSPSNKVTEKGKDVELRCDPISGHTALYWYRQSLGQGLEFLIYFQGNSAPDKSGLPSDRFSAERTGGSVSTLTIQRTQQEDSAVYLCASSSGDFGILRQFFGPGTRLTVL.

The CDR3 loop is CASISSNTEAFF. The chain is built from TRBV5-1 and TRBJ1-1. The germline gives CDR1 SGHRS, CDR2 YFSETQ. This CDR3 spans 12 amino acids.

The chain couples TRBV11-3 to TRBJ2-1; the D call from TCRdb, TRBD2, cannot be confirmed without DNA. The germline gives CDR1 SGHNT, CDR2 YENEEA. This CDR3 has 20 residues. The CDR3 is CASSLVPGLAGGPWDNEQFF.

The genes are TRBV20-1 and TRBJ2-7; TCRdb picks TRBD1, but there is no DNA to check that call. The CDR3 runs 13 residues. The germline gives CDR1 DFQATT, CDR2 SNEGSKA (reference sequence). The CDR3 is CSARGGGYYEQYF.

This rearrangement joins TRBV3-1 to TRBJ2-1; as DNA is missing, the TRBD1 call by TCRdb cannot be tested. This CDR3 is built from 14 residues. The germline V gene has CDR1 LGHDT and CDR2 YNNKEL (reference sequence). This CDR3 reads CASTRTGERNEQFF.

The gene calls are TRBV28 and TRBJ2-7; the D gene TCRdb calls, TRBD1, cannot be checked with no DNA. Germline CDR1 and CDR2: MDHEN and SYDVKM. This CDR3 has 18 amino acids. This CDR3 is CASSLVNVWGSSSYEQYF.

This chain connects TRBV4-1 to TRBJ2-1; no DNA is available, so the TRBD2 call from TCRdb remains unchecked. The CDR3 has 17 residues. Per the germline V gene, CDR1 is MGHRA and CDR2 is YSYEKL. This CDR3 is CASSQETGGSSYNEQFF.

The chain carries TRBV29-1 and TRBJ2-1; the TCRdb call, TRBD2, lacks DNA for checking. There are 15 residues in the CDR3. Germline V lookup: CDR1 SQVTM, CDR2 ANQGSEA. CDR3 region: CSVPERTSIYNEQFF.

V gene TRBV20-1 combines with J gene TRBJ2-2; TCRdb reports TRBD1, a call that lacks DNA to check it against. This CDR3 is 13 amino acids long. The V gene's germline CDR1 is DFQATT and CDR2 SNEGSKA (reference sequence). The CDR3 loop reads CSASRERSGELFF.

The chain couples TRBV27 to TRBJ2-7; as DNA is missing, the TRBD1 call by TCRdb cannot be tested. This CDR3 has 17 residues. CDR1 and CDR2 (germline): MNHEY, SMNVEV (reference sequence). The CDR3 sequence is CASSLPTGQGTSYEQYF.

The chain has TRBV20-1 and TRBJ2-1. The CDR3 spans 14 residues. Germline V CDR1 and CDR2: DFQATT, SNEGSKA (reference sequence). This chain's CDR3 is CSARTGPRTNEQFF.

V usage is TRBV5-1 and J usage is TRBJ2-5; TCRdb outputs TRBD2, but without DNA this stays unchecked. The CDR3 has 16 residues. Germline CDR1 is SGHRS and CDR2 is YFSETQ. The CDR3 reads CASSPNDIAGGETQYF.

The chain uses TRBV20-1 and TRBJ2-1; no DNA is available, so the TRBD2 call from TCRdb remains unchecked. Germline loops: CDR1 DFQATT, CDR2 SNEGSKA (reference sequence). The CDR3 length is 14 residues. The CDR3 sequence is CSARSRTSPYEQFF.

The gene calls are TRBV18 and TRBJ2-2. CDR3 length: 11 amino acids. Germline V gives CDR1 KGHSH, CDR2 LQKENI. The CDR3: CASSPAGELFF.

The chain employs TRBV4-1 and TRBJ2-1; TCRdb outputs TRBD2, but without DNA this stays unchecked. Germline loops: CDR1 MGHRA, CDR2 YSYEKL. The CDR3 has 15 residues. CDR3 amino acids: CASSQVGGRANEQFF.

CDR3 in amino acids: CAGTSGRMSEQFF. This chain connects TRBV7-8 to TRBJ2-1. The CDR3 is 13 amino acids. CDR1 and CDR2 (germline): SGHVS, FQNEAQ.

The chain combines TRBV29-1 with TRBJ1-3. From germline, CDR1 is SQVTM and CDR2 ANQGSEA. The CDR3 spans 14 residues. The CDR3 sequence is CSVAGIYSGNTIYF.

The V gene is TRBV7-9, the J gene TRBJ1-2; TCRdb picks TRBD1, but there is no DNA to check that call. The CDR3 extends over 16 amino acids. Germline CDR1 is SEHNR and CDR2 is FQNEAQ (reference sequence). This chain's CDR3 is CASSLDGTGGSYGYTF.

V is TRBV25-1 and J is TRBJ2-7; as DNA is missing, the TRBD1 call by TCRdb cannot be tested. Germline CDR1 and CDR2: MGHDK and SYGVNS. The CDR3 is made up of 15 amino acids. CDR3 in amino acids: CATHSGTGISYEQYF.

The chain couples TRBV20-1 to TRBJ2-7; TCRdb calls TRBD1, which cannot be checked without DNA. Looked up from germline, CDR1 is DFQATT and CDR2 is SNEGSKA (reference sequence). The CDR3 is 13 amino acids. The CDR3 reads CSAIGGGPYEQYF.

The rearrangement uses TRBV4-3 and TRBJ2-7; without DNA, the TCRdb call of TRBD2 cannot be checked. The CDR3 runs 16 residues. Germline lookup yields CDR1 LGHNA and CDR2 YSLEER. Here the CDR3 reads CASSLSRLAGAYEQYF.

V is TRBV10-3 and J is TRBJ2-1; TCRdb proposes TRBD1, but this gene call is untestable without DNA. This CDR3 spans 14 amino acids. Germline values: CDR1 ENHRY, CDR2 SYGVKD. This CDR3 is CAISPGRVNNEQFF.

The V gene is TRBV6-5, the J gene TRBJ2-1; TCRdb designates TRBD2, a call that cannot be tested without DNA. Germline V lookup: CDR1 MNHEY, CDR2 SVGAGI. The CDR3 consists of 14 residues. CDR3 region: CASGPGLGYNEQFF.

V and J are TRBV6-5 and TRBJ2-7; lacking DNA, the TRBD1 call made by TCRdb goes unchecked. The length of the CDR3 is 14 residues. Germline V gives CDR1 MNHEY, CDR2 SVGAGI. The CDR3 sequence is CASSSAGQNGEQYF.

The gene calls are TRBV15 and TRBJ1-6; the D call from TCRdb, TRBD1, cannot be confirmed without DNA. The CDR3 has 16 residues. Germline CDR1 reads LNHNV; CDR2 reads YYDKDF (reference sequence). The CDR3 reads CATSRDRAGYNSPLHF.

This chain links TRBV5-1 with TRBJ2-5; TCRdb picks TRBD2, but there is no DNA to check that call. Germline CDR1 and CDR2: SGHRS and YFSETQ. CDR3 length: 16 amino acids. CDR3 loop: CASSAASGGRQETQYF.